This T cell receptor beta chain is drawn from a study of cytomegalovirus exposure and HLA in healthy donors. The germline CDR1 and CDR2 sequences are GTSNPN and SVGIG (reference sequence). J was trimmed by 3 bases and V by 3 bases; bases with no gene match: 6. The CDR3 is made up of 17 amino acids. About this clone: Its antigen is as yet unknown.

Study-level results: TCR beta chains numbering some 160 were designated cytomegalovirus-associated. In vitro work confirmed that a few CMV-associated chains recognize CMV antigens. The TCR clusters that emerged in the first cohort tended, a later analysis found, to co-occur in the 95 to 150 validation repertoires.

Some clones are missing from TCRdb's copy, which holds only in-frame ones; the method was immunoSEQ multiplex PCR. This table has 130,000 to 150,000 clones, 88% appearing once. The specimen sequenced was PBMCs. This TCR was sampled from a woman between 18 and 29 years old in good health and CMV-seropositive. The rearrangement joins TRBV30 to TRBJ2-3; 16 bases map to TRBD2. In DNA, the CDR3 is TGTGCCTGGAGCTTCGGGACTAGCGGGGGGGGGACAGATACGCAGTATTTT. As protein: CAWSFGTSGGGTDTQYF. The full variable domain, rest sourced from reference TRBV30 and TRBJ2-3, is SQTIHQWPATLVQPVGSPLSLECTVEGTSNPNLYWYRQAAGRGLQLLFYSVGIGQISSEVPQNLSASRPQDRQFILSSKKLLLSDSGFYLCAWSFGTSGGGTDTQYFGPGTRLTVL.